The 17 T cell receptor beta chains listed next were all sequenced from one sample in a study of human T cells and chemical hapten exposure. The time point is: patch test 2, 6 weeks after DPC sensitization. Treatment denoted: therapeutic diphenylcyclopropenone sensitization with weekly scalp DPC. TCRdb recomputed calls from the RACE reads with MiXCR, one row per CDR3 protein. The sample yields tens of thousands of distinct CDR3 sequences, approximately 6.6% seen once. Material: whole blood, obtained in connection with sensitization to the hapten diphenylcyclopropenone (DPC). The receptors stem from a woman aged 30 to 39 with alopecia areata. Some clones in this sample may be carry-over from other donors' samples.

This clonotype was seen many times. The CDR3 sequence is CASSLRGGDREGWPQHF. Here the CDR3 DNA reads TGTGCCAGCAGTCTCAGGGGGGGTGACAGGGAAGGCTGGCCCCAGCATTTT. V and J are TRBV6-5 and TRBJ1-5; 7 bases are a match to TRBD1. The junction had 19 bases not matched to a gene; V was cut back by 5 bases and J by 9 bases. The CDR3 runs 17 residues. Germline CDR1 is MNHEY and CDR2 is SVGAGI.

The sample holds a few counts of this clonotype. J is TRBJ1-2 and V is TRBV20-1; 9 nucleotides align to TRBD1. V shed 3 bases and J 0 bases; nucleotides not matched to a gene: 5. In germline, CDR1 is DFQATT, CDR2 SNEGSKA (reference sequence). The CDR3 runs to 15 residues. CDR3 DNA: TGCAGTGCTAGGGGGACAGGGACAGCTAACTATGGCTACACCTTC. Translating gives CSARGTGTANYGYTF.

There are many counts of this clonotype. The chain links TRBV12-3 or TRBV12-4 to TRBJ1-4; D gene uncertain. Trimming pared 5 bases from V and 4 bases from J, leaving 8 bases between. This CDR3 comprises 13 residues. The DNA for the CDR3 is TGTGCCAGCAGTGAGGCCTTTAATGAAAAACTGTTTTTT. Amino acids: CASSEAFNEKLFF.

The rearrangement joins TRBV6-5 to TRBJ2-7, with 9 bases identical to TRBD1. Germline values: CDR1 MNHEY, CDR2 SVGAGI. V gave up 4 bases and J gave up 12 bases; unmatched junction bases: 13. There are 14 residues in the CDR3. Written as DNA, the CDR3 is TGTGCCAGCAGTTCTTGGACAGGGGACGCCAATCTGTACTTC. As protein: CASSSWTGDANLYF.

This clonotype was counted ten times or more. CDR3 in amino acids: CASSIDNYEQYF. CDR3 nucleotide sequence: TGTGCCAGCAGCATTGACAACTACGAGCAGTACTTC. This chain joins TRBV21-1 and TRBJ2-7. TRBV21-1 is shown as a pseudogene. The CDR3 sequence is 12 residues long.

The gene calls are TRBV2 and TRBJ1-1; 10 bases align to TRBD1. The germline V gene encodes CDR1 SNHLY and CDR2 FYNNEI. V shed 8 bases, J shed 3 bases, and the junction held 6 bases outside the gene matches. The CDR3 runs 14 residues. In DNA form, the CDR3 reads TGTGCCAGCTCGGCGGGACAGGGGTACACTGAAGCTTTCTTT. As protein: CASSAGQGYTEAFF.

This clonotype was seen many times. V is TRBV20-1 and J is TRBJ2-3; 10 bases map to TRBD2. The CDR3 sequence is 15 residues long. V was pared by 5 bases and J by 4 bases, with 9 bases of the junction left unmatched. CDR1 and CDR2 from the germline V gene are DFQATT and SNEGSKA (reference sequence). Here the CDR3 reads CSAPPIAGGSDTQYF. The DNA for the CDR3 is TGCAGTGCTCCCCCCATAGCGGGGGGTTCAGATACGCAGTATTTT.

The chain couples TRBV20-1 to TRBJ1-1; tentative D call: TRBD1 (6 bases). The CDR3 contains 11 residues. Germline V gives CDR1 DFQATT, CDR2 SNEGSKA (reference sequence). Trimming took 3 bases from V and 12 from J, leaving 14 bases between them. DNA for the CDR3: TGCAGTGCTAGCCCGGCAGGGACAACTTTCTTT. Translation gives CSASPAGTTFF.

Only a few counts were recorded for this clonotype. In DNA form, the CDR3 reads TGTGCCAGCAGTTTGCCAGGGGGAAGTGAAGCTTTCTTT. This gives the protein CASSLPGGSEAFF. The genes are TRBV6-6 and TRBJ1-1; TRBD1 matches at 7 bases. V shed 4 bases and J 7 bases; nucleotides not matched to a gene: 6. The CDR3 is 13 amino acids. Germline CDR1 is MNHNY and CDR2 is SVGAGI (reference sequence).

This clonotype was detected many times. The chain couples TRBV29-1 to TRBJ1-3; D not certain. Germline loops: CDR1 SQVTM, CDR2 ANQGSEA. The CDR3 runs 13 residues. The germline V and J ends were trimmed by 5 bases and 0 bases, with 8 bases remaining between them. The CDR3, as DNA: TGCAGCGTTACGCCGGGCTCTGGAAACACCATATATTTT. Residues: CSVTPGSGNTIYF.

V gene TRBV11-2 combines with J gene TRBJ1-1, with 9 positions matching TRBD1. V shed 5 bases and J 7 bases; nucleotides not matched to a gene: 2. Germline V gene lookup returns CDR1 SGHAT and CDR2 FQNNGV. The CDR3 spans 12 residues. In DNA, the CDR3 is TGTGCCAGCAGCGAGGGACAGGGTGAAGCTTTCTTT. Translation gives CASSEGQGEAFF.

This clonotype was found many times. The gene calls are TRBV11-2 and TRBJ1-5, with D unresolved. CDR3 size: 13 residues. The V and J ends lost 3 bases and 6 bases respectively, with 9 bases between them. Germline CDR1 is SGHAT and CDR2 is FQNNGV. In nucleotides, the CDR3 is TGTGCCAGCAGCTTTCAATCGGGTCAGCCCCAGCATTTT. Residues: CASSFQSGQPQHF.

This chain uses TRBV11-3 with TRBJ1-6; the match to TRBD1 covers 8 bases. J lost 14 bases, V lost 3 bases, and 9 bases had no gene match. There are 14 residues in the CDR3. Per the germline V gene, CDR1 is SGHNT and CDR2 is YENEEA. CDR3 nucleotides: TGTGCCAGCAGCTTTCAGGGGGCACGGTCATCCCTCCACTTT. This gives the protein CASSFQGARSSLHF.

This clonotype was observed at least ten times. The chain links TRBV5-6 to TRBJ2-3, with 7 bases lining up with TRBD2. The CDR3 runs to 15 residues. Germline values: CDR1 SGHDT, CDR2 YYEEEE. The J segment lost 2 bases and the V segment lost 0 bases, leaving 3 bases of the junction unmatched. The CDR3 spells CASSLASGFTDTQYF. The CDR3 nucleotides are TGTGCCAGCAGCTTGGCTAGCGGTTTCACAGATACGCAGTATTTT.

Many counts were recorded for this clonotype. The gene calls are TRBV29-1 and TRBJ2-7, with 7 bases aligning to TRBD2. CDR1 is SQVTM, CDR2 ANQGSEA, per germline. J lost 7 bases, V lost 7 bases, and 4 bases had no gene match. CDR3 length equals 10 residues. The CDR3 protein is CSARAGEQYF. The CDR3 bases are TGCAGCGCCCGAGCGGGGGAGCAGTACTTC.

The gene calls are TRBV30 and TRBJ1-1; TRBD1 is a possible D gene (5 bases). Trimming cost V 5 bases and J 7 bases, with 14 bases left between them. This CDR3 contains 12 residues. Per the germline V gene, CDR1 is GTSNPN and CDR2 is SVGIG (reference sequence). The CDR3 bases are TGTGCCTGGGCCGGGACGCAGAATGAAGCTTTCTTT. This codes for CAWAGTQNEAFF. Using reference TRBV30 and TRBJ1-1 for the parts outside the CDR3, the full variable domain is SQTIHQWPATLVQPVGSPLSLECTVEGTSNPNLYWYRQAAGRGLQLLFYSVGIGQISSEVPQNLSASRPQDRQFILSSKKLLLSDSGFYLCAWAGTQNEAFFGQGTRLTVV.

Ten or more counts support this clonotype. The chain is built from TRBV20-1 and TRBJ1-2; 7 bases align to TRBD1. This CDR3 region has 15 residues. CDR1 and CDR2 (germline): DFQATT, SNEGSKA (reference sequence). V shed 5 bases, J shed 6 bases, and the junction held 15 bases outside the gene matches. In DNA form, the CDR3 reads TGCAGTGCTGAGCGACAGGGAGTCTTCTCGGATGGCTACACCTTC. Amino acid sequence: CSAERQGVFSDGYTF.